The count of the clone carrying this TCR beta chain is one. Its antigen is unknown. This record comes from a study of OX40 agonist ivuxolimab in advanced cancers. About the research overall: Under the entry rules, prior anti-PD-1, anti-PD-L1 or anti-CTLA-4 therapy was allowed, and approximately 40% had some. Findings of the study overall: Dose levels from 0.1 to 3.0 mg/kg saw CD4+ and CD8+ blood T cells expand clonally by week 6. CD8+ T cells were the subset that, on average, had more expanded clones than CD4+. Relatively little clonal expansion, among the lowest observed, appeared in partial responders at 0.1-3.0 mg/kg.

This CDR3 contains 14 residues. Trimming took off 5 bases at V and 4 bases at J, with 14 bases between the two ends. The germline V gene encodes CDR1 SEHNR and CDR2 FQNEAQ (reference sequence). The assay was immunoSEQ multiplex PCR, and TCRdb's table has in-frame clones only and misses some. The sample yields 65,000 to 90,000 clones, roughly 92% seen once. This clonotype originated in an adult with an advanced solid tumor such as melanoma, head and neck, liver or kidney cancer. This specimen consisted of CD4+ or CD8+ T cells sorted from blood, obtained in a trial of the OX40 agonist ivuxolimab. This chain uses TRBV7-9 with TRBJ1-2, with no clear D. This chain's CDR3 is CASSESVISYGYTF. CDR3 sequence (DNA): TGTGCCAGCAGCGAAAGCGTAATATCCTATGGCTACACCTTC.